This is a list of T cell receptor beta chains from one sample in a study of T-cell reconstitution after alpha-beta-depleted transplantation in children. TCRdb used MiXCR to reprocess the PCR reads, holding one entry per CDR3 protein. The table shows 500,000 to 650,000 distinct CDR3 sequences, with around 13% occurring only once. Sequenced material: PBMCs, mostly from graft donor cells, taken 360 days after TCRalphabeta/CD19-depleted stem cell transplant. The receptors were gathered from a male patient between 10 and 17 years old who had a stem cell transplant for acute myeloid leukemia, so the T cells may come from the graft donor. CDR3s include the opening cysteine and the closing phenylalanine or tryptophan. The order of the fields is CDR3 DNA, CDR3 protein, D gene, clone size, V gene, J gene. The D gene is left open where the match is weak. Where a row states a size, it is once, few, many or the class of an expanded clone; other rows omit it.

cdr3_nt: TGCAGCGCCCGACAGGGGGAAGAGACCCAGTACTTC; cdr3_aa: CSARQGEETQYF; d_call: TRBD1; clone_size: many; v_call: TRBV29-1; j_call: TRBJ2-5
cdr3_nt: TGCAGCGCCGGGCAGGGCGAGCAGTACTTC; cdr3_aa: CSAGQGEQYF; d_call: NA; clone_size: few; v_call: TRBV29-1; j_call: TRBJ2-7
cdr3_nt: TGTGCCAGCAGCTTAATTCCACGAGCCAACACTGAAGCTTTCTTT; cdr3_aa: CASSLIPRANTEAFF; d_call: NA; clone_size: NA; v_call: TRBV7-3; j_call: TRBJ1-1
cdr3_nt: TGTGCCACCAGCAGGTCGCATGAGCAGTTCTTC; cdr3_aa: CATSRSHEQFF; d_call: NA; clone_size: few; v_call: TRBV15; j_call: TRBJ2-1
cdr3_nt: TGTGCCAGCAGCTTAGCTTCAAAGACTGGGGGGGACTACGAGCAGTACTTC; cdr3_aa: CASSLASKTGGDYEQYF; d_call: TRBD2; clone_size: few; v_call: TRBV7-6; j_call: TRBJ2-7
cdr3_nt: TGCAGTGCTAGACTCCTTGTCCCAGATACGCAGTATTTT; cdr3_aa: CSARLLVPDTQYF; d_call: NA; clone_size: NA; v_call: TRBV20-1; j_call: TRBJ2-3
cdr3_nt: TGTGCCAGCAGACGTCACAGGTCCAATCAGCCCCAGCATTTT; cdr3_aa: CASRRHRSNQPQHF; d_call: NA; clone_size: NA; v_call: TRBV6-5; j_call: TRBJ1-5
cdr3_nt: TGTGCCAGCAGGACAGGGGGCACTGAAGCTTTCTTT; cdr3_aa: CASRTGGTEAFF; d_call: TRBD1; clone_size: many; v_call: TRBV6-5; j_call: TRBJ1-1
cdr3_nt: TGTGCCAGCAGCCAGGTGGGGGGCTCCGCGACCGGGGAGCTGTTTTTT; cdr3_aa: CASSQVGGSATGELFF; d_call: NA; clone_size: few; v_call: TRBV14; j_call: TRBJ2-2
cdr3_nt: TGTGCCAGCAGTCCCGCCCGGGGTAGCGGGAGGTCCTACGAGCAGTACTTC; cdr3_aa: CASSPARGSGRSYEQYF; d_call: TRBD2; clone_size: few; v_call: TRBV12-3/TRBV12-4; j_call: TRBJ2-7
cdr3_nt: TGTGCCAGCAGCTTAGAGGGGAGCGGGCTATACAATGAGCAGTTCTTC; cdr3_aa: CASSLEGSGLYNEQFF; d_call: NA; clone_size: few; v_call: TRBV7-8; j_call: TRBJ2-1
cdr3_nt: TGTGCCAGCAGCTTAGCAGCGACCTCTACCTACGAGCAGTACTTC; cdr3_aa: CASSLAATSTYEQYF; d_call: NA; clone_size: NA; v_call: TRBV11-1; j_call: TRBJ2-7
cdr3_nt: TGCGCCAGCAGTCCCACGGGGTCTAACACCGGGGAGCTGTTTTTT; cdr3_aa: CASSPTGSNTGELFF; d_call: NA; clone_size: few; v_call: TRBV5-1; j_call: TRBJ2-2
cdr3_nt: TGCAGTGCTGACCCCTTAGCGGGAGAACCGTACTTC; cdr3_aa: CSADPLAGEPYF; d_call: TRBD2; clone_size: few; v_call: TRBV20-1; j_call: TRBJ2-7
cdr3_nt: TGCGCCAGCAGTGCAGGGGCTATCACAGATACGCAGTATTTT; cdr3_aa: CASSAGAITDTQYF; d_call: NA; clone_size: few; v_call: TRBV10-1; j_call: TRBJ2-3
cdr3_nt: TGTGCCAGCAGCTTAATGGGGACTAGCGGGAGTCAGAATGAGCAGTTCTTC; cdr3_aa: CASSLMGTSGSQNEQFF; d_call: TRBD2; clone_size: NA; v_call: TRBV7-3; j_call: TRBJ2-1
cdr3_nt: TGCAGTGCTAGTTTAGGGCTCGGTGGGCCCCAGCATTTT; cdr3_aa: CSASLGLGGPQHF; d_call: NA; clone_size: NA; v_call: TRBV20-1; j_call: TRBJ1-5
cdr3_nt: TGTGCCAGCAGCCTTTCCCGGGACAGGGGCTACGAGCAGTACTTC; cdr3_aa: CASSLSRDRGYEQYF; d_call: TRBD1; clone_size: NA; v_call: TRBV7-9; j_call: TRBJ2-7
cdr3_nt: TGTGCCAGCACCGAACAGGGTAGGAATGAGCAGTTCTTC; cdr3_aa: CASTEQGRNEQFF; d_call: NA; clone_size: many; v_call: TRBV12-3/TRBV12-4; j_call: TRBJ2-1
cdr3_nt: TGTGCCAGCAGCGTAGCCCCTAGCAGGGATGAGCAGTTCTTC; cdr3_aa: CASSVAPSRDEQFF; d_call: NA; clone_size: few; v_call: TRBV9; j_call: TRBJ2-1
cdr3_nt: TGCAGCGTCGAGTCCGGGACAGTTCCCTCCTACAATGAGCAGTTCTTC; cdr3_aa: CSVESGTVPSYNEQFF; d_call: TRBD1; clone_size: few; v_call: TRBV29-1; j_call: TRBJ2-1
cdr3_nt: TGTGCCAGCAGTTCCACATGGGACAGCATCACAGATACGCAGTATTTT; cdr3_aa: CASSSTWDSITDTQYF; d_call: TRBD1; clone_size: few; v_call: TRBV6-5; j_call: TRBJ2-3
cdr3_nt: TGTGCCAGCAGCACACCGGGCTTTCAAGAGACCCAGTACTTC; cdr3_aa: CASSTPGFQETQYF; d_call: NA; clone_size: NA; v_call: TRBV7-8; j_call: TRBJ2-5
cdr3_nt: TGTGCCAGCAGCAAAGATATGGAGGGAGGGCCCTCGCGGGAGACCCAGTACTTC; cdr3_aa: CASSKDMEGGPSRETQYF; d_call: TRBD2; clone_size: NA; v_call: TRBV3-1; j_call: TRBJ2-5
cdr3_nt: TGCAGTGCTAGAGCACCGTTACTAGCGGGAGTCAACGAGCAGTACTTC; cdr3_aa: CSARAPLLAGVNEQYF; d_call: TRBD2; clone_size: NA; v_call: TRBV20-1; j_call: TRBJ2-7
cdr3_nt: TGCAGTGCTAGAGCACTAGCGGGGAGCAATGAGCAGTTCTTC; cdr3_aa: CSARALAGSNEQFF; d_call: TRBD2; clone_size: NA; v_call: TRBV20-1; j_call: TRBJ2-1
cdr3_nt: TGTGCCAGCAGCCAGGACAGGGCCGCCTACGAGCAGTACTTC; cdr3_aa: CASSQDRAAYEQYF; d_call: TRBD1; clone_size: NA; v_call: TRBV11-2; j_call: TRBJ2-7
cdr3_nt: TGTGCCAGTAGTCCAGGGGTCCCCGGGGAGCTGTTTTTT; cdr3_aa: CASSPGVPGELFF; d_call: NA; clone_size: few; v_call: TRBV19; j_call: TRBJ2-2
cdr3_nt: TGTGCCAGCAGCCAAATAGCGGGGGCCCTTTATGATACGCAGTATTTT; cdr3_aa: CASSQIAGALYDTQYF; d_call: TRBD2; clone_size: few; v_call: TRBV6-1; j_call: TRBJ2-3
cdr3_nt: TGTGCCTGGAGTCCCCAGGGGGCTGGGTATGGCTACACCTTC; cdr3_aa: CAWSPQGAGYGYTF; d_call: TRBD1; clone_size: few; v_call: TRBV30; j_call: TRBJ1-2
cdr3_nt: TGTGCCAGCAGCCAAGATAACAGGTATTACTACGAGCAGTACTTC; cdr3_aa: CASSQDNRYYYEQYF; d_call: NA; clone_size: NA; v_call: TRBV3-1; j_call: TRBJ2-7
cdr3_nt: TGCAGTGCTAGAGATAGCGAGGCTGGATACGAGCAGTACTTC; cdr3_aa: CSARDSEAGYEQYF; d_call: NA; clone_size: NA; v_call: TRBV20-1; j_call: TRBJ2-7
cdr3_nt: TGCAGCCCTGAGGGCGGGAACTCCTACGAGCAGTACTTC; cdr3_aa: CSPEGGNSYEQYF; d_call: NA; clone_size: many; v_call: TRBV20-1; j_call: TRBJ2-7
cdr3_nt: TGCGCCAGCAGCCAGAGTAGCGGGAAGGATACAGATACGCAGTATTTT; cdr3_aa: CASSQSSGKDTDTQYF; d_call: TRBD2; clone_size: many; v_call: TRBV4-3; j_call: TRBJ2-3
cdr3_nt: TGTGCCGGCAGCTCCGGCTGGGAGCTGTTTTTT; cdr3_aa: CAGSSGWELFF; d_call: NA; clone_size: NA; v_call: TRBV6-2/TRBV6-3; j_call: TRBJ2-2
cdr3_nt: TGTGCCAGCAGCAAATCAGGGGAGCTGTTTTTT; cdr3_aa: CASSKSGELFF; d_call: NA; clone_size: many; v_call: TRBV14; j_call: TRBJ2-2
cdr3_nt: TGTGCCACCAGTGACCCTTGGGAGGAGCAGTACTTC; cdr3_aa: CATSDPWEEQYF; d_call: NA; clone_size: NA; v_call: TRBV24-1; j_call: TRBJ2-7
cdr3_nt: TGTGCCAGCAGCTTCCGGGCCCTTATTTCACCCCTCCACTTT; cdr3_aa: CASSFRALISPLHF; d_call: NA; clone_size: few; v_call: TRBV7-9; j_call: TRBJ1-6
cdr3_nt: TGCGCCAGCAGCCCGACAGGCCCAAATTCACCCCTCCACTTT; cdr3_aa: CASSPTGPNSPLHF; d_call: NA; clone_size: NA; v_call: TRBV5-1; j_call: TRBJ1-6
cdr3_nt: TGTGCCAGCAGCTTAAATCGGGCAGAGAGGGCTTTCTTT; cdr3_aa: CASSLNRAERAFF; d_call: NA; clone_size: few; v_call: TRBV7-2; j_call: TRBJ1-1
cdr3_nt: TGTGCCAGCAGGGCACAGGGGGGGCTTTTGGGAGATACGCAGTATTTT; cdr3_aa: CASRAQGGLLGDTQYF; d_call: NA; clone_size: NA; v_call: TRBV7-2; j_call: TRBJ2-3
cdr3_nt: TGTGCCAGCAGTGTGCCAGGGAGCTCCTACGAGCAGTACTTC; cdr3_aa: CASSVPGSSYEQYF; d_call: NA; clone_size: NA; v_call: TRBV2; j_call: TRBJ2-7
cdr3_nt: TGTGCCAGCAGCCCAGCGGGAGTGAGCTACGAGCAGTACTTC; cdr3_aa: CASSPAGVSYEQYF; d_call: TRBD2; clone_size: many; v_call: TRBV7-2; j_call: TRBJ2-7
cdr3_nt: TGTGCCACCAGCAGCAACGGCGGGAACTACGAGCAGTACTTC; cdr3_aa: CATSSNGGNYEQYF; d_call: NA; clone_size: NA; v_call: TRBV15; j_call: TRBJ2-7
cdr3_nt: TGTGCCAGCAGCTTAGATCTAGCGGGGTTCCCCTCCGAGCAGTACTTC; cdr3_aa: CASSLDLAGFPSEQYF; d_call: TRBD2; clone_size: NA; v_call: TRBV11-2; j_call: TRBJ2-7